Here is one T cell receptor beta chain with its context. In the original workflow: Researchers report that nucleated cell counts were estimated from reference gene primer amplification. The table came from immunoSEQ multiplex PCR; TCRdb's copy has only in-frame clones and leaves some out. V and J calls and clone size are given by that table; D and trimming were obtained from the DNA. The sample lists 200,000 to 250,000 clones, about 85% seen once, with approximately 2.6% in the top ten. This sample is part of a study of blood T cell repertoires in COVID-19. Study context: Material from acute and convalescent COVID-19 was sourced from the United States, Italy and Spain. T cells, B-cell-depleted T cells, or PBMCs supplied cDNA or gDNA.

The V and J ends lost 3 bases and 4 bases, in that order; junction bases with no gene match: 6. This CDR3 spans 15 amino acids. Germline V gives CDR1 SGHNT, CDR2 YYREEE (reference sequence). Input material: peripheral blood. V gene TRBV5-4 combines with J gene TRBJ1-2, with 10 nucleotides matching TRBD1. The clonotype originates from a man aged 45 to 65 who had recovered from COVID-19. CDR3 sequence: CASSWDRGVRYGYTF. The CDR3 nucleotides are TGTGCCAGCAGCTGGGACAGGGGTGTGCGCTATGGCTACACCTTC.